This T cell receptor beta chain is drawn from a study of breast tumors, draining lymph nodes, adjacent tissues. In TCRdb, the multiplex PCR reads were re-called with MiXCR into one record per CDR3 protein. Of about 53,000 distinct CDR3 sequences listed, less than 55% are singletons. CDR3 length equals 18 residues. V trimming: 3 bases; J trimming: 5 bases; junction bases outside the gene matches: 13. Germline values: CDR1 KGHDR, CDR2 SFDVKD. This TCR derives from a female donor with breast cancer. Some clones in this sample may be carry-over from other donors' samples. Material for sequencing was breast tumor tissue. The gene calls are TRBV24-1 and TRBJ2-2, with 8 bases identical to TRBD1. CDR3 in amino acids: CATSDPRDRMVETGELFF. CDR3 sequence (DNA): TGTGCCACCAGTGATCCAAGGGACAGGATGGTGGAAACCGGGGAGCTGTTTTTT.